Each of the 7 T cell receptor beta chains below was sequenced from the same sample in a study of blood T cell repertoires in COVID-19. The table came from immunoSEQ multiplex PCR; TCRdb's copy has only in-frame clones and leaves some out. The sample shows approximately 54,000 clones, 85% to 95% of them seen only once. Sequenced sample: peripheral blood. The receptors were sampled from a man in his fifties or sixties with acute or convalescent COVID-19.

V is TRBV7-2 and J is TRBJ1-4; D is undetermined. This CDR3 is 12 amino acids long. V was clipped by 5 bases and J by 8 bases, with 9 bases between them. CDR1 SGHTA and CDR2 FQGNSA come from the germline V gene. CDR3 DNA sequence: TGTGCCAGCAGCCTCGGGAACGAAAAACTGTTTTTT. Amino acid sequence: CASSLGNEKLFF. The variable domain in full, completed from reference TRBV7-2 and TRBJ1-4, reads GAGVSQSPSNKVTEKGKDVELRCDPISGHTALYWYRQSLGQGLEFLIYFQGNSAPDKSGLPSDRFSAERTGGSVSTLTIQRTQQEDSAVYLCASSLGNEKLFFGSGTQLSVL.

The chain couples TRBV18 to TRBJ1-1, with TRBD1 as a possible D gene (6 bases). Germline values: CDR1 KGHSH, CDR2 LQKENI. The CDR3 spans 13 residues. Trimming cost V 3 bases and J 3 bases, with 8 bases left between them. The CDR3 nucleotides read TGTGCCAGCTCACCGAACAGGGACACTGAAGCTTTCTTT. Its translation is CASSPNRDTEAFF.

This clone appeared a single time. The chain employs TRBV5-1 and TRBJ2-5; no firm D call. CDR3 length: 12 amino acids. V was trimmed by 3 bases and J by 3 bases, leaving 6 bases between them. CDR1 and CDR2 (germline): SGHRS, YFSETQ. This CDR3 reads CASSWSEETQYF. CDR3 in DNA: TGCGCCAGCAGCTGGAGTGAAGAGACCCAGTACTTC.

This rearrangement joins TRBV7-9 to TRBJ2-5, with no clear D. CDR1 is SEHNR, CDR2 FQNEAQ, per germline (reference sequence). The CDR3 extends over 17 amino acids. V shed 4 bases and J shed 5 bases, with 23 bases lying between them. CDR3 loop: CASSSSTSGDRPETQYF. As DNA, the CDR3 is TGTGCCAGCAGCTCCAGCACATCCGGAGACCGCCCGGAGACCCAGTACTTC.

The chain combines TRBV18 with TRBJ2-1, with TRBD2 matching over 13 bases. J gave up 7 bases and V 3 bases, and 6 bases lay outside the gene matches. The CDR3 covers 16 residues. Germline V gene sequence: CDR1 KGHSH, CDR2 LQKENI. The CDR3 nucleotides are TGTGCCAGCTCACCCCTGGGACTAGCGGGACAAAATGAGCAGTTCTTC. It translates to CASSPLGLAGQNEQFF.

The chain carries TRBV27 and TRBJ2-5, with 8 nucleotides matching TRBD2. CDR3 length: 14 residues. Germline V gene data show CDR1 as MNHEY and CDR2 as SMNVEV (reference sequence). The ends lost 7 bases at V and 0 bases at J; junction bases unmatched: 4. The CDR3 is CASKVAGNQETQYF. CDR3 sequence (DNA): TGTGCCAGCAAAGTAGCGGGAAACCAAGAGACCCAGTACTTC.

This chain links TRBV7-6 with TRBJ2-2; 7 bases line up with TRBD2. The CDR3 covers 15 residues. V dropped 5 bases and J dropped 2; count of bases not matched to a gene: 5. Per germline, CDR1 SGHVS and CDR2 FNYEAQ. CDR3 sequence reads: CASSRGGPNTGELFF. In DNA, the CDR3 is TGTGCCAGCAGCCGCGGGGGTCCAAACACCGGGGAGCTGTTTTTT.